These 21 T cell receptor beta chains were all obtained from the same sample, sequenced in a study of shared clonotypes between healthy human individuals. Assay: immunoSEQ multiplex PCR; the TCRdb copy retains only in-frame clones and omits some. The data contain some 790,000 clones, over 55% of them singletons. The specimen sequenced was memory CD4+ T cells sorted from blood. The subset was: CD45RA-negative fraction. Every receptor here comes from a woman aged 25-40 years in good health.

V is TRBV7-2 and J is TRBJ2-3; D may be TRBD1 (6 bases). The CDR3 length is 15 residues. The germline V and J ends were trimmed by 6 bases and 1 base, with 14 bases remaining between them. Per germline, CDR1 SGHTA and CDR2 FQGNSA. The CDR3 reads CASRRLGQGTDTQYF. CDR3 coding DNA: TGTGCCAGCAGGCGATTGGGACAAGGCACAGATACGCAGTATTTT.

This clone was observed many times. DNA of the CDR3: TGTGCCAGCAGTGGGGAGGGGCAGGGACTGTACGAGCAGTACTTC. Translating it yields CASSGEGQGLYEQYF. The genes are TRBV2 and TRBJ2-7, with 7 bases lining up with TRBD2. This CDR3 is built from 15 residues. V dropped 4 bases and J dropped 4; count of bases not matched to a gene: 10. Per germline, CDR1 SNHLY and CDR2 FYNNEI.

This clone was detected once. The genes are TRBV9 and TRBJ2-4, with 14 bases lining up with TRBD2. Germline V gene lookup returns CDR1 SGDLS and CDR2 YYNGEE. V was pared by 3 bases and J by 5 bases, with 10 bases of the junction left unmatched. This CDR3 spans 18 amino acids. CDR3 in amino acids: CASSGGLAGGYWQNIQYF. As DNA, the CDR3 is TGTGCCAGCAGCGGCGGACTAGCGGGAGGATACTGGCAAAACATTCAGTACTTC.

The rearrangement joins TRBV5-1 to TRBJ2-3; D uncertain. The CDR3 runs to 14 residues. The V gene's germline CDR1 is SGHRS and CDR2 YFSETQ. Trimming took off 4 bases at V and 4 bases at J, with 13 bases between the two ends. The CDR3 nucleotides read TGCGCCAGCAGCCCCGGACGGGCGCCAGATACGCAGTATTTT. Translating gives CASSPGRAPDTQYF.

The chain has TRBV2 and TRBJ2-3; 8 bases map to TRBD2. CDR3 size: 15 residues. V lost 5 bases, J lost 4 bases, and 8 bases stayed unmatched. Germline V gene lookup returns CDR1 SNHLY and CDR2 FYNNEI. CDR3 protein: CASSLLAARSDTQYF. For the CDR3, the DNA is TGTGCCAGCAGTTTACTAGCGGCAAGGTCAGATACGCAGTATTTT.

The CDR3 loop is CASSISRGTTDTQYF. CDR3 nucleotide sequence: TGTGCCAGTAGTATCTCCAGGGGGACAACAGATACGCAGTATTTT. The chain has TRBV19 and TRBJ2-3; 7 nucleotides line up with TRBD1. Germline trimming cut 3 bases from V and 3 bases from J; bases unmatched to any gene: 6. Germline V gene sequence: CDR1 LNHDA, CDR2 SQIVND (reference sequence). This CDR3 spans 15 amino acids.

DNA of the CDR3: TGTGCCATCAGTGACAGTCTTGTGGAAAAACTGTTTTTT. Its translation is CAISDSLVEKLFF. The chain employs TRBV10-3 and TRBJ1-4; D not resolved. The germline CDR1 and CDR2 sequences are ENHRY and SYGVKD. The length of the CDR3 is 13 residues. Trimming pared 3 bases from V and 8 bases from J, leaving 10 bases between.

The chain couples TRBV14 to TRBJ2-1; the D gene is possibly TRBD2 (6 bases). Germline CDR1 is SGHDN and CDR2 is FVKESK. The CDR3 extends over 15 amino acids. V lost 4 bases, J lost 2 bases, and 12 bases lay in between. CDR3 bases: TGTGCCAGCAGCCGTGGAGGGGAGCCCTACAATGAGCAGTTCTTC. Translated, it gives CASSRGGEPYNEQFF.

This chain uses TRBV11-1 with TRBJ2-3; tentatively, D is TRBD1 (6 bases). The ends were cut back, 5 bases at V and 6 bases at J, with 15 bases in the middle. Germline-derived CDR1 and CDR2 are SGHAT and FQDESV (reference sequence). There are 14 residues in the CDR3. The CDR3 DNA sequence: TGTGCCAGCAGCCCCCGGACAGAATCGGATACGCAGTATTTT. Protein product: CASSPRTESDTQYF.

The chain has TRBV20-1 and TRBJ2-1, with D possibly matching TRBD1 (6 bases). V was shortened by 6 bases and J by 9 bases, with 12 bases between the two germline ends. This CDR3 is built from 11 residues. Germline values: CDR1 DFQATT, CDR2 SNEGSKA (reference sequence). The CDR3 nucleotides are TGCAGTGCCATAGGGGGAGCTGAGCAGTTCTTC. Its protein is CSAIGGAEQFF.

This sequence joins TRBV6-6 and TRBJ2-7, with TRBD1 matching 11 bases. Per germline, CDR1 MNHNY and CDR2 SVGAGI (reference sequence). J gave up 3 bases and V 8 bases, and 3 bases lay outside the gene matches. The CDR3 totals 13 residues. For the CDR3, the DNA is TGTGCCAGCCGGGACAGGGGGAACTACGAGCAGTACTTC. Its translation: CASRDRGNYEQYF.

The gene calls are TRBV6-1 and TRBJ2-1; 8 positions match TRBD2. Germline values: CDR1 MNHNS, CDR2 SASEGT. The V gene end was trimmed by 2 bases and the J gene end by 0 bases; junction bases not matched to a gene: 3. The CDR3 has 16 amino acids. Here the CDR3 reads CASSEKSGSSYNEQFF. In DNA form, the CDR3 reads TGTGCCAGCAGTGAAAAAAGCGGGAGCTCCTACAATGAGCAGTTCTTC.

This sequence joins TRBV6-1 and TRBJ1-2; TRBD1 matches at 10 bases. The V segment lost 3 bases and the J segment 6 bases; nucleotides outside the gene matches: 4. There are 14 residues in the CDR3. The germline V gene encodes CDR1 MNHNS and CDR2 SASEGT. CDR3 protein: CASSDRDRGHGYTF. As DNA, the CDR3 is TGTGCCAGCAGTGACAGGGACAGGGGTCATGGCTACACCTTC.

V gene TRBV4-1 combines with J gene TRBJ2-3; TRBD1 or TRBD2 may be the D gene (10 bases each). V was trimmed by 5 bases and J by 2 bases, leaving 29 bases between them. Germline CDR1 MGHRA, CDR2 YSYEKL. The CDR3 runs to 20 residues. The CDR3 loop is CASSFRDRGITSGITDTQYF. CDR3 sequence (DNA): TGCGCCAGCAGCTTCCGGGACAGGGGAATAACTAGCGGGATCACAGATACGCAGTATTTT.

The chain couples TRBV28 to TRBJ1-5; no clear D gene. V lost 6 bases and J 7 bases, leaving 10 bases between the germline ends. Germline CDR1 and CDR2: MDHEN and SYDVKM. This CDR3 has 12 amino acids. Written as DNA, the CDR3 is TGTGCCAGCAGCAGCCCCGACCAGCCCCAGCATTTT. Its protein product is CASSSPDQPQHF.

The table lists this clone with a few counts. The chain links TRBV5-4 to TRBJ2-3; 8 positions match TRBD2. The J segment lost 6 bases and the V segment lost 6 bases, leaving 15 bases of the junction unmatched. The CDR3 loop spans 16 amino acids. CDR1 and CDR2 (germline): SGHNT, YYREEE (reference sequence). For the CDR3, the DNA is TGTGCCAGCACAACTGAGGTGTCTAGCGGGTCGGATACGCAGTATTTT. Its protein product is CASTTEVSSGSDTQYF.

The V and J genes are TRBV5-1 and TRBJ2-1; 9 bases match TRBD2. V lost 4 bases and J lost 4; bases outside the gene matches: 12. The germline CDR1 and CDR2 sequences are SGHRS and YFSETQ. This CDR3 comprises 17 residues. The DNA of the CDR3 is TGCGCCAGCAGCCTCCCTGGGGCGGGAGGGTCATACAATGAGCAGTTCTTC. Its protein is CASSLPGAGGSYNEQFF.

This clone has a handful of counts. This chain connects TRBV2 to TRBJ2-3; D is undetermined. This CDR3 has 16 residues. Trimming left V 3 bases short and J 5 bases short, with 18 bases between. Germline lookup yields CDR1 SNHLY and CDR2 FYNNEI. CDR3 in amino acids: CASSDLGTLHGDTQYF. CDR3 DNA sequence: TGTGCCAGCAGTGATCTCGGCACCCTGCATGGAGATACGCAGTATTTT.

V usage is TRBV27 and J usage is TRBJ2-7; D ambiguous. With 5 bases removed from V and 6 bases from J, the gap between germline ends came to 17 bases. This CDR3 has 14 amino acids. Germline assignment: CDR1 MNHEY and CDR2 SMNVEV (reference sequence). This CDR3 is CASSNTMPLGEQYF. DNA of the CDR3: TGTGCCAGCAGTAATACTATGCCGTTGGGCGAGCAGTACTTC.

J is TRBJ1-1 and V is TRBV6-1, with D possibly being TRBD1 (5 bases). The CDR3 contains 15 residues. V shed 4 bases and J shed 1 base, with 13 bases lying between them. Germline-derived CDR1 and CDR2 are MNHNS and SASEGT. The CDR3 nucleotides are TGTGCCAGCAGTGTACAAGGGGAAACGAACACTGAAGCTTTCTTT. Encoded protein: CASSVQGETNTEAFF.

This chain links TRBV6-6 with TRBJ1-1, with D possibly matching TRBD1 (6 bases). V lost 7 bases and J lost 3, with 12 bases in between. Germline V lookup: CDR1 MNHNY, CDR2 SVGAGI (reference sequence). The CDR3 loop spans 13 amino acids. The CDR3 nucleotides read TGTGCCAGCAACAACTACAGGGACACTGAAGCTTTCTTT. This codes for CASNNYRDTEAFF.